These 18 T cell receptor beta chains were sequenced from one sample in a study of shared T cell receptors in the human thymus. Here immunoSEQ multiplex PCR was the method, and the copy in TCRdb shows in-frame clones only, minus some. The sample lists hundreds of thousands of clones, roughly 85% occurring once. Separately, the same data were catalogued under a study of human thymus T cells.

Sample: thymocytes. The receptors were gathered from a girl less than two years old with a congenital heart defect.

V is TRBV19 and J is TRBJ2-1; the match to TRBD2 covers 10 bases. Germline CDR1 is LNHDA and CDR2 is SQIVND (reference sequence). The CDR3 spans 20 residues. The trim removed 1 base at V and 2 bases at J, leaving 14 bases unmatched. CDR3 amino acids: CASSIARSGGALYAYNEQFF. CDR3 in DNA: TGTGCCAGTAGTATAGCTAGAAGCGGGGGGGCCCTTTACGCCTACAATGAGCAGTTCTTC.

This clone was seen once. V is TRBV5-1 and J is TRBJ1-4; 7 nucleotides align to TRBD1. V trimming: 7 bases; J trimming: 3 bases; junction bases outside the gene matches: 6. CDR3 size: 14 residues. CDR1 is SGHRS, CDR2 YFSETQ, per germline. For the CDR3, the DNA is TGCGCCAGCCGAAGGGGGCTCCCTAATGAAAAACTGTTTTTT. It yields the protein CASRRGLPNEKLFF.

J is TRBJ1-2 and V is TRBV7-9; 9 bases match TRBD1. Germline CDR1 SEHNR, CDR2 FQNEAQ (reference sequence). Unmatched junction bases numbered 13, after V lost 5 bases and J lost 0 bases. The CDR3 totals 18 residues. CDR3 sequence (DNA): TGTGCCAGCAGCAAGGACAGGGGACGAAGTGGCGCTAACTATGGCTACACCTTC. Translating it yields CASSKDRGRSGANYGYTF.

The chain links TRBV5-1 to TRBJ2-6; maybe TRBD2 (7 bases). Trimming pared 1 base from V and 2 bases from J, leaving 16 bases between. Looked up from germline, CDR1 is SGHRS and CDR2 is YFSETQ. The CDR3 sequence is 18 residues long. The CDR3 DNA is TGCGCCAGCAGCTTGAGAAGGGGGGGGCTTCCTGGGGCCAACGTCCTGACTTTC. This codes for CASSLRRGGLPGANVLTF.

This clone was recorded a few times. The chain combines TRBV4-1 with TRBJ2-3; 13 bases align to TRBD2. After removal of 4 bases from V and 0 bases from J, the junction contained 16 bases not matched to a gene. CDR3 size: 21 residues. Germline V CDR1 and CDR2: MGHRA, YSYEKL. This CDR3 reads CASSRHGTSGESPLSTDTQYF. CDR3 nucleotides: TGCGCCAGCAGCCGACACGGGACTAGCGGGGAAAGTCCTCTTAGCACAGATACGCAGTATTTT.

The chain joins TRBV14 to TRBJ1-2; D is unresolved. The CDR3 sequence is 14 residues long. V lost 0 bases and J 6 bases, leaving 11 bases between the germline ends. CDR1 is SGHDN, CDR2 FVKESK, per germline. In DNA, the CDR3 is TGTGCCAGCAGCCAAGAACCGGCGGGAGATGGCTACACCTTC. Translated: CASSQEPAGDGYTF.

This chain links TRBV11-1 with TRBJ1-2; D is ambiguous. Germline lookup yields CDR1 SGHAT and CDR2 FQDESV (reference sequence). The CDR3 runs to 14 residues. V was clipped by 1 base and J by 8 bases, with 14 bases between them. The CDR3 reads CASSLGGEIQGYTF. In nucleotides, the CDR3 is TGTGCCAGCAGCTTAGGCGGGGAGATTCAGGGCTACACCTTC.

The CDR3 is CASCQGPAEAFF. The DNA of the CDR3 is TGTGCCAGTTGTCAGGGGCCCGCTGAAGCTTTCTTT. The V call is TRBV6-1, the J call TRBJ1-1; D possibly corresponds to TRBD1 (6 bases). CDR1 is MNHNS and CDR2 is SASEGT in the germline V gene. Trimming stripped 9 bases from V and 6 bases from J, with 14 bases between. The CDR3 length is 12 residues.

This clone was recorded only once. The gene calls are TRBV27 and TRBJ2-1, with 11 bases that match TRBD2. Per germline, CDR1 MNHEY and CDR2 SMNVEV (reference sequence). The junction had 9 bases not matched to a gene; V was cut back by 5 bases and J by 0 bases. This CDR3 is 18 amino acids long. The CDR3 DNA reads TGTGCCAGCAGTCCGGGGACTAGCGGTTTGAGCTCCTACAATGAGCAGTTCTTC. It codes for CASSPGTSGLSSYNEQFF.

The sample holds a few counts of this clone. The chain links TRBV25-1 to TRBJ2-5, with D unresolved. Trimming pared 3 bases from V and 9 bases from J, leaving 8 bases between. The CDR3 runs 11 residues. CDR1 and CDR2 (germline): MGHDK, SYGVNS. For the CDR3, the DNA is TGTGCCAGCAGTGAGAAGTCGGCCCAGTACTTC. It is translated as CASSEKSAQYF.

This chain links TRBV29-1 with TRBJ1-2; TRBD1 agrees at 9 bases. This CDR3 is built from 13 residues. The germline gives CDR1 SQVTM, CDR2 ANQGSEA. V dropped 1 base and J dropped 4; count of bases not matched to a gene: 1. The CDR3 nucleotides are TGCAGCGTTGAAGGACAGGGGGTCTATGGCTACACCTTC. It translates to CSVEGQGVYGYTF.

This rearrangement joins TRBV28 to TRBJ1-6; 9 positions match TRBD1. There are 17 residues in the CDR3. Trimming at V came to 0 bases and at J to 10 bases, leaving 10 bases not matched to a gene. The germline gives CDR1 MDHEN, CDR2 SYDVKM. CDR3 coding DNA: TGTGCCAGCAGTTTATGGGAACAGGGGGCGAGGAGCTCACCCCTCCACTTT. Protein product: CASSLWEQGARSSPLHF.

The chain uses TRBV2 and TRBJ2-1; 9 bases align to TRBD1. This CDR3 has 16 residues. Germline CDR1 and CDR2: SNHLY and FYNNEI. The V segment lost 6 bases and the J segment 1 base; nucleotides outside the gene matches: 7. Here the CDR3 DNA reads TGTGCCAGCAGCCACCACAGGGGGCGATCCTACAATGAGCAGTTCTTC. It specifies CASSHHRGRSYNEQFF.

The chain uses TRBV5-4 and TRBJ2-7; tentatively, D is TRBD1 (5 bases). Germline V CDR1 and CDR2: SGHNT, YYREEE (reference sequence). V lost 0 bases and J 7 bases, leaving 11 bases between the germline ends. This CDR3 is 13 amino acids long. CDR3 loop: CASSLGQGEEQYF. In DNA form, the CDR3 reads TGTGCCAGCAGCTTGGGCCAGGGCGAAGAGCAGTACTTC.

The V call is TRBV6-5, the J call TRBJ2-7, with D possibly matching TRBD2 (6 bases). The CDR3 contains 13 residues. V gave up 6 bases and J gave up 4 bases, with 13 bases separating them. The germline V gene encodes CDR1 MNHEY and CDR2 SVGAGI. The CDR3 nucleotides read TGTGCCAGCAGCGACCTTGGGAGGTACGAGCAGTACTTC. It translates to CASSDLGRYEQYF.

CDR3 amino acids: CATSRDLIGGAFQETQYF. The CDR3 DNA reads TGTGCCACCAGCAGAGATCTTATCGGGGGGGCCTTCCAAGAGACCCAGTACTTC. The V and J genes are TRBV15 and TRBJ2-5; 8 positions agree with TRBD2. Trimming took 0 bases from V and 1 from J; bases not matched to a gene: 10. Germline CDR1 and CDR2: LNHNV and YYDKDF (reference sequence). The CDR3 runs to 18 residues.

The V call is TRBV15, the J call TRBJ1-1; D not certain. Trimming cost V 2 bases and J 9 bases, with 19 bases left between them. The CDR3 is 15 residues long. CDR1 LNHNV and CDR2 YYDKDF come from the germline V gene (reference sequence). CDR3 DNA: TGTGCCACCAGCAGACCTCCCCATGGGCCGGATCAAGCTTTCTTT. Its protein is CATSRPPHGPDQAFF.

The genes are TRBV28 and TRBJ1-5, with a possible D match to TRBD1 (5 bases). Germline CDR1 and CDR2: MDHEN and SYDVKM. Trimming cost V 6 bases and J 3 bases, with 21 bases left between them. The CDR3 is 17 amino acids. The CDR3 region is CASSLYMGRLANQPQHF. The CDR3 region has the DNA TGTGCCAGCAGCCTCTACATGGGGCGATTGGCCAATCAGCCCCAGCATTTT.